Below are 17 T cell receptor beta chains sequenced from a single sample in a study of low-dose radiotherapy and immunotherapy resistance in tumors. TRAV- and TRBV-specific primers primed first-strand cDNA, covering alpha and beta chains. Both a constant-region primer and a V-primer adapter served to amplify TCRs across 15 to 25 PCR cycles. TCRdb recomputed calls from the reads with MiXCR, one row per CDR3 protein. Of approximately 89,000 distinct CDR3 sequences listed, about 20% are singletons. Time point of the sample: before trial treatment. Sample: PBMCs, taken before treatment. Source of these receptors: a male donor with prostate cancer.

The sample holds a few counts of this clonotype. The gene calls are TRBV12-3 or TRBV12-4 and TRBJ2-1, with a possible D match to TRBD2 (5 bases). Trimming removed 2 bases at V and 15 bases at J, with 17 bases between. The CDR3 length is 13 residues. CDR3 coding DNA: TGTGCCAGCAGTTTATCCGGTACACCCGAGGGGTTCTTC. Translating gives CASSLSGTPEGFF.

The rearrangement joins TRBV9 to TRBJ1-4; TRBD1 matches at 7 bases. CDR1 and CDR2 (germline): SGDLS, YYNGEE. The CDR3 is made up of 15 amino acids. Unmatched junction bases numbered 3, after V lost 4 bases and J lost 0 bases. The CDR3 loop reads CASSPQGATNEKLFF. The DNA of the CDR3 is TGTGCCAGCAGCCCCCAGGGGGCAACTAATGAAAAACTGTTTTTT.

This clonotype has a count of ten or more. V usage is TRBV6-5 and J usage is TRBJ1-4, with D uncertain. Germline loops: CDR1 MNHEY, CDR2 SVGAGI. CDR3 length: 17 amino acids. V lost 0 bases and J 4 bases, leaving 15 bases between the germline ends. The CDR3: CASSYSKRRVLNEKLFF. CDR3 coding DNA: TGTGCCAGCAGTTACTCGAAGCGGAGGGTCCTTAATGAAAAACTGTTTTTT.

This clonotype has at least ten counts. V usage is TRBV11-2 and J usage is TRBJ2-1; the match to TRBD1 covers 9 bases. V shed 0 bases and J 7 bases; nucleotides not matched to a gene: 7. The CDR3 extends over 16 amino acids. CDR1 SGHAT and CDR2 FQNNGV come from the germline V gene. The DNA of the CDR3 is TGTGCCAGCAGCTTAGAGGAGGGACAGGGATGGAATGAGCAGTTCTTC. Amino acid sequence: CASSLEEGQGWNEQFF.

This clonotype was counted many times. The V call is TRBV7-2, the J call TRBJ1-2; D is unclear. Looked up from germline, CDR1 is SGHTA and CDR2 is FQGNSA. The CDR3 extends over 13 amino acids. Deletions cut 5 bases from V and 6 bases from J, with 13 bases between. As DNA, the CDR3 is TGTGCCAGCAGCCCAAACCGGCTTCATGGCTACACCTTC. Its protein is CASSPNRLHGYTF.

This clonotype was detected ten times or more. V and J are TRBV19 and TRBJ1-5; no clear D. Germline CDR1 is LNHDA and CDR2 is SQIVND (reference sequence). The CDR3 extends over 13 amino acids. Trimming pared 3 bases from V and 4 bases from J, leaving 7 bases between. CDR3 in amino acids: CASSIVGNQPQHF. The CDR3 DNA follows: TGTGCCAGTAGTATCGTAGGGAATCAGCCCCAGCATTTT.

This clonotype was seen ten or more times. V gene TRBV29-1 combines with J gene TRBJ2-2; 8 bases fit TRBD1. Germline CDR1 reads SQVTM; CDR2 reads ANQGSEA. Losses at the gene ends were 7 bases for V and 1 base for J; bases not matched to a gene: 5. The CDR3 contains 14 residues. CDR3 nucleotide sequence: TGCAGCGCTAGGGACAGGAAGAACACCGGGGAGCTGTTTTTT. This gives the protein CSARDRKNTGELFF.

The DNA of the CDR3 is TGTGCCAGCATCGCCTCCGGGACTAGCATCGTCAATGAGCAGTTCTTC. Its translation is CASIASGTSIVNEQFF. The chain combines TRBV12-3 or TRBV12-4 with TRBJ2-1, with 9 bases aligning to TRBD2. V lost 7 bases to trimming and J lost 6 bases; unmatched junction nucleotides: 13. The CDR3 length is 16 residues.

This clonotype was recorded many times. V and J are TRBV20-1 and TRBJ2-1; 8 bases map to TRBD2. This CDR3 has 17 amino acids. The V and J ends lost 0 bases and 4 bases, in that order; junction bases with no gene match: 11. Germline V gene data show CDR1 as DFQATT and CDR2 as SNEGSKA (reference sequence). For the CDR3, the DNA is TGCAGTGCTAGAGATCGGGGGGGAGGACCCCTATACAATGAGCAGTTCTTC. It specifies CSARDRGGGPLYNEQFF.

The chain carries TRBV7-2 and TRBJ2-1; 11 bases are shared with TRBD2. From germline, CDR1 is SGHTA and CDR2 FQGNSA. The CDR3 has 19 residues. Trimming cost V 0 bases and J 0 bases; bases outside gene matches: 7. The CDR3 DNA reads TGTGCCAGCAGCTTAGCGGTTAGCGGGGGGGGGAGCTCCTACAATGAGCAGTTCTTC. Its protein is CASSLAVSGGGSSYNEQFF.

The rearrangement links TRBV4-3 to TRBJ2-2; 9 bases fit TRBD2. Per germline, CDR1 LGHNA and CDR2 YSLEER. Trimming cost V 2 bases and J 7 bases; bases outside gene matches: 17. The CDR3 spans 19 residues. The CDR3 spells CASSQRLPGLAGRGGELFF. The CDR3 DNA reads as TGCGCCAGCAGCCAACGACTGCCGGGCCTAGCGGGGCGGGGCGGGGAGCTGTTTTTT.

The rearrangement links TRBV4-3 to TRBJ2-6; 7 bases fit TRBD1. The ends lost 5 bases at V and 0 bases at J; junction bases unmatched: 7. Germline V CDR1 and CDR2: LGHNA, YSLEER. The CDR3 loop spans 17 amino acids. CDR3 sequence (DNA): TGCGCCAGCAGCGCCGGGACAGAGGACTCTGGGGCCAACGTCCTGACTTTC. Residues: CASSAGTEDSGANVLTF.

This clonotype was detected ten times or more. This chain links TRBV6-2 or TRBV6-3 with TRBJ2-1; D is tentatively TRBD1 or TRBD2 (5 bases each). Per the germline V gene, CDR1 is MNHEY and CDR2 is SVGEGT. This CDR3 is built from 12 residues. Trimming cost V 5 bases and J 15 bases, with 17 bases left between them. CDR3 region: CASSTPTASSFF. The CDR3 nucleotides are TGTGCCAGCAGTACTCCGACAGCTAGCTCGTTCTTC.

As for this clonotype: A far larger clone is just one base off, so this is likely a read error. This chain joins TRBV11-2 and TRBJ2-7; 7 bases are a match to TRBD2. The CDR3 length is 13 residues. The germline gives CDR1 SGHAT, CDR2 FQNNGV. V was clipped by 0 bases and J by 7 bases; unmatched bases: 3. The CDR3 spells CASSLDRRGEQYF. In DNA form, the CDR3 reads TGTGCCAGCAGCTTAGATCGGCGGGGGGAGCAGTACTTC.

This clonotype appeared many times. The rearrangement joins TRBV30 to TRBJ1-4; D call uncertain. CDR3 length equals 14 residues. Deletions cut 0 bases from V and 0 bases from J, with 5 bases between. Germline CDR1 and CDR2: GTSNPN and SVGIG (reference sequence). The CDR3 DNA follows: TGTGCCTGGAGTGTACGCTCAACTAATGAAAAACTGTTTTTT. Protein sequence: CAWSVRSTNEKLFF.

The rearrangement links TRBV2 to TRBJ1-1; D not resolved. The V end lost 8 bases, the J end lost 6 bases, and 13 bases lay between the germline ends. CDR1 SNHLY and CDR2 FYNNEI come from the germline V gene. The CDR3 totals 12 residues. Here the CDR3 reads CASGRTESEAFF. The CDR3 DNA is TGTGCCAGCGGCCGGACTGAATCTGAAGCTTTCTTT. Using reference TRBV2 and TRBJ1-1 for the parts outside the CDR3, the full variable domain is EPEVTQTPSHQVTQMGQEVILRCVPISNHLYFYWYRQILGQKVEFLVSFYNNEISEKSEIFDDQFSVERPDGSNFTLKIRSTKLEDSAMYFCASGRTESEAFFGQGTRLTVV.

Many counts were recorded for this clonotype. The rearrangement links TRBV4-2 to TRBJ2-4; D is tentatively TRBD1 or TRBD2 (7 bases each). CDR1 is LGHNA and CDR2 is YNFKEQ in the germline V gene. Between the trimmed V and J ends, which lost 2 bases and 6 bases, there was a span of 14 bases. CDR3 size: 15 residues. The CDR3 spells CASSQTDREGNIQYF. The CDR3 DNA reads as TGTGCCAGCAGCCAAACAGACAGGGAGGGAAACATTCAGTACTTC.